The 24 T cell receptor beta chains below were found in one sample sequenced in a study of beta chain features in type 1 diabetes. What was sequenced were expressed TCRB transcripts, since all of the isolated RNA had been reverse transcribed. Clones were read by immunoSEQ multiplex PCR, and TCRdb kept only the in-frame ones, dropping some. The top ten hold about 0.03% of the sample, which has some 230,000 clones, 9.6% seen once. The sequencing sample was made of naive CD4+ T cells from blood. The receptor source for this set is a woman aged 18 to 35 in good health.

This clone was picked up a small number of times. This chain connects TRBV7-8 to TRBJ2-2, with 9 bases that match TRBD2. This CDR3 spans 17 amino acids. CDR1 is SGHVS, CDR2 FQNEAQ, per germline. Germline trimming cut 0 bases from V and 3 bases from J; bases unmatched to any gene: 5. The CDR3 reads CASSLALAGGHTGELFF. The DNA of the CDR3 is TGTGCCAGCAGCTTAGCCTTGGCGGGAGGGCACACCGGGGAGCTGTTTTTT.

CDR3 bases: TGTGCCAGCAGCCCTACCGGCACAGATACGCAGTATTTT. Translating gives CASSPTGTDTQYF. The chain uses TRBV7-3 and TRBJ2-3, with D unresolved. The V and J ends lost 5 bases and 1 base respectively, with 7 bases between them. The germline V gene has CDR1 SGHTA and CDR2 FQGTGA. The CDR3 has 13 residues.

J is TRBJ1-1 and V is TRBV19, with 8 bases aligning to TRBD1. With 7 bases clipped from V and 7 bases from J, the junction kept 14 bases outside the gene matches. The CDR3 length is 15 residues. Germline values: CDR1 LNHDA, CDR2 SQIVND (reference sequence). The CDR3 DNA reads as TGTGCCAGTAACCCCTTGCGGACAGGGATCGGTGAAGCTTTCTTT. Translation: CASNPLRTGIGEAFF.

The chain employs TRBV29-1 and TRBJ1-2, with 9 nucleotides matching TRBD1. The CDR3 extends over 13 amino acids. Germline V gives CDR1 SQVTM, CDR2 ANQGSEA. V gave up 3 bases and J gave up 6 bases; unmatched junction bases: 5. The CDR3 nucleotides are TGCAGCGTTGAGGGACAGGGAAGGGATGGCTACACCTTC. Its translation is CSVEGQGRDGYTF.

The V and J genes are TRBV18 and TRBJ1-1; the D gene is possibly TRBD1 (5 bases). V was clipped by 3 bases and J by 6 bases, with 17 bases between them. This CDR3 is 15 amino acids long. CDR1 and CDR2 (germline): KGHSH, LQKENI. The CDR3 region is CASSPLRAGIAEAFF. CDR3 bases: TGTGCCAGCTCACCGCTCAGGGCTGGCATTGCTGAAGCTTTCTTT.

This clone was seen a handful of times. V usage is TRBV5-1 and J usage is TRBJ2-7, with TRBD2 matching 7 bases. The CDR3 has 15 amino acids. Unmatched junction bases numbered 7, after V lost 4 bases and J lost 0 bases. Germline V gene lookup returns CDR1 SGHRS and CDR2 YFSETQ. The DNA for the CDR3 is TGCGCCAGCAGCAAAGGGACTACCAGCTCCTACGAGCAGTACTTC. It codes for CASSKGTTSSYEQYF.

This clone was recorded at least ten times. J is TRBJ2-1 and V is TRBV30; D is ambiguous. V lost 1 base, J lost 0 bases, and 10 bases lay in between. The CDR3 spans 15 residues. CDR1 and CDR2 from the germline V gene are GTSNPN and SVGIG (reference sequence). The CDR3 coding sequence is TGTGCCTGGAGTGGGAGAATTAGCTCCTACAATGAGCAGTTCTTC. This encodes CAWSGRISSYNEQFF. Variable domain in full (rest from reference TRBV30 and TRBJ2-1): SQTIHQWPATLVQPVGSPLSLECTVEGTSNPNLYWYRQAAGRGLQLLFYSVGIGQISSEVPQNLSASRPQDRQFILSSKKLLLSDSGFYLCAWSGRISSYNEQFFGPGTRLTVL.

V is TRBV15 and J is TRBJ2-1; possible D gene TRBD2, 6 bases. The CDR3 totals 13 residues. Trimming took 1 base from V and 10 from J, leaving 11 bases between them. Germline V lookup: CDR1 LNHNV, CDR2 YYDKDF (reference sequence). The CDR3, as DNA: TGTGCCACCAGCAGAGGCCGGGGGTTGGAGCAGTTCTTC. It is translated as CATSRGRGLEQFF.

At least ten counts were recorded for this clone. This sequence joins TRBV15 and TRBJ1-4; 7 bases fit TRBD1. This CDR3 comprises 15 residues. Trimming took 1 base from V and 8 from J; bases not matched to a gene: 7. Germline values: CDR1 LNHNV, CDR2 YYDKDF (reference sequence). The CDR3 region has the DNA TGTGCCACCAGCAGAGCCCGACAGGGAGGCGAAAAACTGTTTTTT. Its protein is CATSRARQGGEKLFF.

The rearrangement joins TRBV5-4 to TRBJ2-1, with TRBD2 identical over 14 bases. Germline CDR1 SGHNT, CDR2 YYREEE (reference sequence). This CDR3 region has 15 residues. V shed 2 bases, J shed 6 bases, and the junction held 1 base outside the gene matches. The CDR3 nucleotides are TGTGCCAGCAGCTTAGGACTAGCGGGGGGCAATGAGCAGTTCTTC. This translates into CASSLGLAGGNEQFF.

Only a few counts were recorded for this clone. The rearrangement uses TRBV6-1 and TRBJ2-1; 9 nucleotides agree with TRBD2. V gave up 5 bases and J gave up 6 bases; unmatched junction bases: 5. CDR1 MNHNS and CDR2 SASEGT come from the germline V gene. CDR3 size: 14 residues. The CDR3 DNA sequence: TGTGCCAGCAGTTTTAGCGGGAGCCTCAATGAGCAGTTCTTC. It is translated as CASSFSGSLNEQFF.

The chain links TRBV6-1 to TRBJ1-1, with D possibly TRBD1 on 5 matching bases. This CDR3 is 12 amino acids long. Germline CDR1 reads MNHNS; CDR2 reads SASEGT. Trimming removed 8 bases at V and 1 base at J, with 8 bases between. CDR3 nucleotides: TGTGCCAGCTTAGACAGGAACACTGAAGCTTTCTTT. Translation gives CASLDRNTEAFF.

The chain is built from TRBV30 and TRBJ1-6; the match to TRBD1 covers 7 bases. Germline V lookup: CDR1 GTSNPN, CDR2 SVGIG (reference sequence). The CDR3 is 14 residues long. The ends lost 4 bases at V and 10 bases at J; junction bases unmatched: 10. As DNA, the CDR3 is TGTGCCTGGACCACTCTGACAGGGAGGTCACCCCTCCACTTT. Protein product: CAWTTLTGRSPLHF.

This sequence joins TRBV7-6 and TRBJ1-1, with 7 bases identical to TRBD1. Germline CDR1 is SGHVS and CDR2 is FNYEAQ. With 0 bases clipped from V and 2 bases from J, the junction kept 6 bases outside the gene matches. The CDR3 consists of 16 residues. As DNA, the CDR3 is TGTGCCAGCAGCTTAGCTACAGGGGCGCTTAACACTGAAGCTTTCTTT. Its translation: CASSLATGALNTEAFF.

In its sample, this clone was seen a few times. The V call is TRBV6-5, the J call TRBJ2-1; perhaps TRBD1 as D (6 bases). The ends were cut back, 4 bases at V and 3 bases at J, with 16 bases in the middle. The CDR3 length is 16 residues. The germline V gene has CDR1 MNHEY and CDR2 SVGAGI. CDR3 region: CASSSLRKGDYNEQFF. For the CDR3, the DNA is TGTGCCAGCAGTTCCCTTAGGAAGGGGGACTACAATGAGCAGTTCTTC.

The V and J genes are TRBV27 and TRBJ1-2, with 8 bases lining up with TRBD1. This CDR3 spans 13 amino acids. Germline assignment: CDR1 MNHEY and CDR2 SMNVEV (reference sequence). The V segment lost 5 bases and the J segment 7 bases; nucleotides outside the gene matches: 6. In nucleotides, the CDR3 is TGTGCCAGCAGTATGGACAGGGCAGGTGGCTACACCTTC. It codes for CASSMDRAGGYTF.

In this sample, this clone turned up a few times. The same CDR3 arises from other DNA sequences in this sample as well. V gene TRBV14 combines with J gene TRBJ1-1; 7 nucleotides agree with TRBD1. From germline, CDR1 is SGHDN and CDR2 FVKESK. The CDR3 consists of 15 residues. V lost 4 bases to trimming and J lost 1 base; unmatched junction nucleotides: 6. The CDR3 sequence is CASSLRTGGNTEAFF. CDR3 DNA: TGTGCCAGCAGCCTGCGGACAGGAGGGAACACTGAAGCTTTCTTT.

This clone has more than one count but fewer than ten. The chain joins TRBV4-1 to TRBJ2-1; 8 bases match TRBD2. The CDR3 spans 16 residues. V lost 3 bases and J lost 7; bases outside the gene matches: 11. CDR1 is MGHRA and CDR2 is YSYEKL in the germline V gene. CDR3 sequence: CASSQGGTRGRNEQFF. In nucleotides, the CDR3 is TGCGCCAGCAGCCAGGGGGGGACTAGGGGTAGGAATGAGCAGTTCTTC.

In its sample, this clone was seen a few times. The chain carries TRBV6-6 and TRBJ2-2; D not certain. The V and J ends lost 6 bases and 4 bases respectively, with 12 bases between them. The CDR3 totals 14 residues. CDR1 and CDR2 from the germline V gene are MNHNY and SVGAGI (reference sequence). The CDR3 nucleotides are TGTGCCAGCAGCCTTGGTCCGGGCACCGGGGAGCTGTTTTTT. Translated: CASSLGPGTGELFF.

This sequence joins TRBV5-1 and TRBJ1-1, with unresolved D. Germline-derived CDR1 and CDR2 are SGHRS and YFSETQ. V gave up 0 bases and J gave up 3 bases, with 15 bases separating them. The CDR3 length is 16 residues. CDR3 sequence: CASSLAVRTADTEAFF. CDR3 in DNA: TGCGCCAGCAGCTTGGCCGTACGAACCGCGGACACTGAAGCTTTCTTT.

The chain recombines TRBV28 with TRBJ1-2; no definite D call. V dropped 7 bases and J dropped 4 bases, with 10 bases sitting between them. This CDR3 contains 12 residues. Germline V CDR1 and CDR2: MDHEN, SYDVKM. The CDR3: CASTTGSYGYTF. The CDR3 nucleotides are TGTGCCAGCACAACCGGGAGCTATGGCTACACCTTC.

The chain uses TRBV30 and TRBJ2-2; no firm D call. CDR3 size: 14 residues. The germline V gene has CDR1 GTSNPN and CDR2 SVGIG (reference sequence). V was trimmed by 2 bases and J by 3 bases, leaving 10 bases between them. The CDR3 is CAWSTIRDTGELFF. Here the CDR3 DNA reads TGTGCCTGGAGTACGATCCGGGACACCGGGGAGCTGTTTTTT.

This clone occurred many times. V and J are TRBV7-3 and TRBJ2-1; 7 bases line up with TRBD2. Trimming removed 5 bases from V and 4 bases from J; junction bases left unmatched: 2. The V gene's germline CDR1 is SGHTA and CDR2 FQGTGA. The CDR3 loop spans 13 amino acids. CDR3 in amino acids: CASSKGGYNEQFF. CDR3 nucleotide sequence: TGTGCCAGCAGCAAGGGAGGGTACAATGAGCAGTTCTTC.

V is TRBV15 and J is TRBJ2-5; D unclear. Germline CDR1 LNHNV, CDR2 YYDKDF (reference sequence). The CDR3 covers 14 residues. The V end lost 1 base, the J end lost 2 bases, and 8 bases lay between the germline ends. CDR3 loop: CATSRGQRQETQYF. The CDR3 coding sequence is TGTGCCACCAGCAGAGGCCAGAGGCAAGAGACCCAGTACTTC. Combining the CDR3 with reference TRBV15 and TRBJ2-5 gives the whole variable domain DAMVIQNPRYQVTQFGKPVTLSCSQTLNHNVMYWYQQKSSQAPKLLFHYYDKDFNNEADTPDNFQSRRPNTSFCFLDIRSPGLGDTAMYLCATSRGQRQETQYFGPGTRLLVL.